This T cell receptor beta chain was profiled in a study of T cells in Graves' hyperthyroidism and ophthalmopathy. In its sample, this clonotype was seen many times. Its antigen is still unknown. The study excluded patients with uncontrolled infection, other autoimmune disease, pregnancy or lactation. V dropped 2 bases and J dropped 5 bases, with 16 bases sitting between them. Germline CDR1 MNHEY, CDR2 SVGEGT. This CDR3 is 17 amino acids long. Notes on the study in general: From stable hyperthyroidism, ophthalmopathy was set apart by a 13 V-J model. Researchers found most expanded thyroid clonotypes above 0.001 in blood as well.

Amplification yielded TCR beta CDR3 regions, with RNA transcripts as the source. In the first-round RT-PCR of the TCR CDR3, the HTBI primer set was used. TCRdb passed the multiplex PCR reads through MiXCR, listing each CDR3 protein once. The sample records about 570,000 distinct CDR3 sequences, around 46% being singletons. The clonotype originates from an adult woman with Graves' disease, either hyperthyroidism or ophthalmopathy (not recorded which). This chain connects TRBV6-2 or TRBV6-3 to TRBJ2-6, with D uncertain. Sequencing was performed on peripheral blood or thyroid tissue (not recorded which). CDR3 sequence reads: CASSYTINRVWANVLTF. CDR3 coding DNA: TGTGCCAGCAGTTACACGATTAACCGGGTTTGGGCCAACGTCCTGACTTTC.